This T cell receptor beta chain was observed in a study of T cells in Graves' hyperthyroidism and ophthalmopathy. CDR3 size: 15 residues. V lost 2 bases and J lost 4; bases outside the gene matches: 4. The V gene's germline CDR1 is SGHTA and CDR2 FQGNSA. Findings and caveats of the study: Ophthalmopathy cases were set apart from stable hyperthyroidism by a 13 V-J model.

The investigators amplified TCR beta CDR3 regions from RNA transcripts. HTBI primers were the set used in a first-round RT-PCR of the TCR CDR3. TCRdb recomputed calls from the multiplex PCR reads with MiXCR, one row per CDR3 protein. The sample gives hundreds of thousands of distinct CDR3 sequences, about 17% of which show up once; around 4% is in the top ten. This clonotype was counted many times. Its antigen is undetermined. The sequenced material came from blood. The source of this sequence is a woman in her 30s with Graves' hyperthyroidism. The chain combines TRBV7-2 with TRBJ2-1; 8 nucleotides align to TRBD2. CDR3 protein: CASSLLGLAYNEQFF. CDR3 nucleotides: TGTGCCAGCAGCTTACTCGGACTAGCTTACAATGAGCAGTTCTTC.